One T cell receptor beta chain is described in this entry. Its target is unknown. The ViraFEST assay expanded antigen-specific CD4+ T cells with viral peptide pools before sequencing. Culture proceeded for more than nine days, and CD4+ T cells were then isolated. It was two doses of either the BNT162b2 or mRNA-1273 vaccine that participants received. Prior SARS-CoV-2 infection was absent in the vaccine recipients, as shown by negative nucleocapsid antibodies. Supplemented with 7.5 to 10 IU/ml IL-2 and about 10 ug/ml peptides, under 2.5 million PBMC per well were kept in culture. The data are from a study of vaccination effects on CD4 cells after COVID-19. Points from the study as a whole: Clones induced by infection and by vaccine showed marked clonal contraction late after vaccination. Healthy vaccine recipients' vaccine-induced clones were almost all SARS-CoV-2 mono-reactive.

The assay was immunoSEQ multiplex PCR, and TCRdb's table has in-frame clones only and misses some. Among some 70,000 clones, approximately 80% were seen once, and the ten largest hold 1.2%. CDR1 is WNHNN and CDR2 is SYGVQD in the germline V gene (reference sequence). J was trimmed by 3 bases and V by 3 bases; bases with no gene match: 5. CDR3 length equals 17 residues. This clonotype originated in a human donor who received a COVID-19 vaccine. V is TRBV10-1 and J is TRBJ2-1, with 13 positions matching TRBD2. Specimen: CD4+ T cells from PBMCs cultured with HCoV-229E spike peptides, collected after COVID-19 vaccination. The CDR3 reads CASSEKLAGGSYNEQFF. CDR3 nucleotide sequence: TGCGCCAGCAGTGAAAAACTAGCGGGGGGGAGCTACAATGAGCAGTTCTTC.